A selection of T cell receptor beta chains follows, all from one sample in a study of blood T cell repertoires in COVID-19. The table came from immunoSEQ multiplex PCR; TCRdb's copy has only in-frame clones and leaves some out. The data hold about 280,000 clones, with roughly 85% observed a single time. Sequencing was carried out using PBMCs or T cells enriched from blood (not recorded which). These receptor sequences come from a woman aged 45-59 years who had recovered from COVID-19. CDR3s include the opening cysteine and the closing phenylalanine or tryptophan. Each record gives: V gene, J gene, CDR3 protein.

V gene: TRBV19; J gene: TRBJ2-7; CDR3 protein: CASSNGDRGYEQYF
V gene: TRBV18; J gene: TRBJ1-6; CDR3 protein: CASSRGPGANSPLHF
V gene: TRBV14; J gene: TRBJ2-1; CDR3 protein: CASSPLSPSYNEQFF
V gene: TRBV28; J gene: TRBJ1-5; CDR3 protein: CASSQSYRGPQHF
V gene: TRBV12-3/TRBV12-4; J gene: TRBJ2-3; CDR3 protein: CASSDGSTDTQYF
V gene: TRBV5-6; J gene: TRBJ1-2; CDR3 protein: CASSLMSAREIEGYTF
V gene: TRBV18; J gene: TRBJ1-2; CDR3 protein: CASSPTDRNYGYTF
V gene: TRBV5-1; J gene: TRBJ2-7; CDR3 protein: CASSLVAGGAYEQYF
V gene: TRBV4-3; J gene: TRBJ1-2; CDR3 protein: CASSQDNVGAGYGYTF
V gene: TRBV5-1; J gene: TRBJ1-4; CDR3 protein: CASSGTVDEKLFF
V gene: TRBV28; J gene: TRBJ2-2; CDR3 protein: CASEGQGDTGELFF
V gene: TRBV4-2; J gene: TRBJ2-3; CDR3 protein: CASSPVGGATDTQYF
V gene: TRBV11-3; J gene: TRBJ2-5; CDR3 protein: CASSIRTGQWEETQYF
V gene: TRBV5-6; J gene: TRBJ1-2; CDR3 protein: CASSFLSGGNSGYGYTF
V gene: TRBV7-3; J gene: TRBJ2-3; CDR3 protein: CASSSQRGGPDTQYF
V gene: TRBV11-2; J gene: TRBJ2-5; CDR3 protein: CASSLRSGTGGYGTQYF
V gene: TRBV29-1; J gene: TRBJ2-1; CDR3 protein: CSVVVGLENGEQFF
V gene: TRBV10-3; J gene: TRBJ1-1; CDR3 protein: CATRGTGGFTEAFF
V gene: TRBV5-1; J gene: TRBJ2-5; CDR3 protein: CASSETGHQETQYF
V gene: TRBV28; J gene: TRBJ2-1; CDR3 protein: CASSPRTVARGFF
V gene: TRBV18; J gene: TRBJ2-5; CDR3 protein: CASSTSGSGQETQYF
V gene: TRBV19; J gene: TRBJ2-4; CDR3 protein: CASNRGGAGFGNIQYF
V gene: TRBV3-1/TRBV3-2; J gene: TRBJ2-3; CDR3 protein: CASSQAGWDTDTQYF
V gene: TRBV9; J gene: TRBJ1-1; CDR3 protein: CASSPGGFDTEAFF
V gene: TRBV19; J gene: TRBJ2-1; CDR3 protein: CASSMVGGNEQFF
V gene: TRBV7-2; J gene: TRBJ2-5; CDR3 protein: CASSARDRGQRETQYF
V gene: TRBV7-9; J gene: TRBJ2-7; CDR3 protein: CASSLVLKSDEQYF
V gene: TRBV4-1; J gene: TRBJ1-5; CDR3 protein: CASSQDREDQPQHF
V gene: TRBV5-4; J gene: TRBJ1-1; CDR3 protein: CASSLYTGLTLEAFF
V gene: TRBV4-3; J gene: TRBJ2-7; CDR3 protein: CASSQGTSGIYEQYF
V gene: TRBV27; J gene: TRBJ2-1; CDR3 protein: CASSPNPGVYNEQFF
V gene: TRBV3-1/TRBV3-2; J gene: TRBJ1-1; CDR3 protein: CASSLGQNTEAFF
V gene: TRBV27; J gene: TRBJ2-7; CDR3 protein: CASSSQAGSRYEQYF
V gene: TRBV5-3; J gene: TRBJ2-2; CDR3 protein: CARSLVPSGTNTGELFF
V gene: TRBV18; J gene: TRBJ1-6; CDR3 protein: CASSPQGQGANSPLHF
V gene: TRBV11-2; J gene: TRBJ2-3; CDR3 protein: CASSLAGEADTQYF
V gene: TRBV21-1; J gene: TRBJ1-5; CDR3 protein: CASSKVGGGQPQHF
V gene: TRBV19; J gene: TRBJ1-5; CDR3 protein: CASSNEQVQPQHF
V gene: TRBV12-3/TRBV12-4; J gene: TRBJ1-5; CDR3 protein: CASTTERDQPQHF
V gene: TRBV11-2; J gene: TRBJ2-7; CDR3 protein: CASSLGFLDYEQYF
V gene: TRBV21-1; J gene: TRBJ2-5; CDR3 protein: CASIDREETQYF
V gene: TRBV6-1; J gene: TRBJ1-1; CDR3 protein: CASSERGRRNTEAFF